The 20 T cell receptor beta chains presented below share a single source sample, sequenced in a study of vaccination effects on CD4 cells after COVID-19 (dated 2022 in TCRdb). Their antigens are not known. In the ViraFEST assay, PBMC were stimulated with viral peptide pools, and TCR sequencing was then used to find antigen-specific CD4+ T cell clonotypes based on their expansion. After roughly 11 days of culture, CD4+ T cells were isolated with the EasySep CD4+ T cell isolation kit. The absence of prior SARS-CoV-2 infection in healthy vaccine recipients was confirmed by negative nucleocapsid antibodies before and after vaccination. Library creation used the immunoSEQ multiplex PCR assay. Not all clones reach the TCRdb copy of this immuneACCESS table, which keeps in-frame sequences only. Checked studies attribute under half of the gap to unresolved V genes and leave the rest unexplained. The sample includes about 73,000 clones, with 78% observed a single time. In total, the top ten clones hold about 10% of the sample.

The sample consisted of CD4+ T cells from PBMCs cultured with SARS-CoV-2 spike peptides, taken before COVID-19 vaccination. The label giving this sample's cell subset or site can be read as: SARS-CoV-2 spike overlapping peptide pool stimulation. The receptors were gathered from a human donor who received a COVID-19 vaccine.

This clone was seen only a few times. The chain combines TRBV18 with TRBJ1-1, with 8 bases lining up with TRBD1. Germline V gene sequence: CDR1 KGHSH, CDR2 LQKENI. This CDR3 spans 14 amino acids. V lost 3 bases to trimming and J lost 3 bases; unmatched junction nucleotides: 3. The chain's CDR3 is CASSPDRVDTEAFF. The CDR3 nucleotides are TGTGCCAGCTCACCGGACAGGGTAGACACTGAAGCTTTCTTT.

This clone was counted only a few times. This chain uses TRBV3-1 (or the pseudogene TRBV3-2) with TRBJ1-2; D is unclear. This CDR3 contains 12 residues. With 1 base removed from V and 6 bases from J, the gap between germline ends came to 6 bases. Germline CDR1 reads LGHDT; CDR2 reads YNNKEL (reference sequence). CDR3 sequence (DNA): TGTGCCAGCAGCCAAGGAGGGAATGGCTACACCTTC. Its protein is CASSQGGNGYTF.

V gene TRBV7-3 combines with J gene TRBJ2-3; no clear D gene. The CDR3 is 13 residues long. Between the trimmed V and J ends, which lost 2 bases and 5 bases, there was a span of 8 bases. Germline V CDR1 and CDR2: SGHTA, FQGTGA. CDR3: CASSLGFGDTQYF. For the CDR3, the DNA is TGTGCCAGCAGCTTAGGGTTTGGAGATACGCAGTATTTT.

V is TRBV6-5 and J is TRBJ2-7; D gene uncertain. The CDR3 has 11 amino acids. CDR1 and CDR2 (germline): MNHEY, SVGAGI. Trimming removed 9 bases at V and 1 base at J, with 7 bases between. The CDR3 DNA reads TGTGCCAGTCAAGGGTCCTACGAGCAGTACGTC. This sequence encodes CASQGSYEQYV.

The genes are TRBV5-4 and TRBJ1-1; 8 bases map to TRBD1. V trimming: 0 bases; J trimming: 1 base; junction bases outside the gene matches: 2. The CDR3 is 15 residues long. Germline assignment: CDR1 SGHNT and CDR2 YYREEE (reference sequence). CDR3 loop: CASSLVGTGNTEAFF. CDR3 DNA sequence: TGTGCCAGCAGCTTGGTGGGGACAGGGAACACTGAAGCTTTCTTT.

The CDR3 protein is CASSLETGGVKSPLHF. As DNA, the CDR3 is TGTGCCAGCAGCTTAGAGACAGGGGGAGTTAAGTCACCCCTCCACTTT. V gene TRBV13 combines with J gene TRBJ1-6, with TRBD1 identical over 9 bases. The CDR3 extends over 16 amino acids. V lost 1 base, J lost 10 bases, and 8 bases stayed unmatched. Germline V gene sequence: CDR1 PRHDT, CDR2 FYEKMQ (reference sequence).

The rearrangement uses TRBV25-1 and TRBJ1-4, with 7 positions matching TRBD1. Trimming took 3 bases from V and 6 from J; bases not matched to a gene: 4. CDR1 is MGHDK, CDR2 SYGVNS, per germline. The CDR3 totals 14 residues. CDR3 in amino acids: CASSDPGGDEKLFF. In DNA, the CDR3 is TGTGCCAGCAGTGACCCAGGGGGAGATGAAAAACTGTTTTTT.

The CDR3 nucleotides read TGTGCCAGCAGCGTGACTAGCGGGGGGACGGTAAACAATGAGCAGTTCTTC. This sequence encodes CASSVTSGGTVNNEQFF. V usage is TRBV9 and J usage is TRBJ2-1; 13 bases align to TRBD2. This CDR3 region has 17 residues. Looked up from germline, CDR1 is SGDLS and CDR2 is YYNGEE. Trimming at V came to 2 bases and at J to 5 bases, leaving 7 bases not matched to a gene. Together with reference TRBV9 and TRBJ2-1, the CDR3 gives the full variable domain: DSGVTQTPKHLITATGQRVTLRCSPRSGDLSVYWYQQSLDQGLQFLIQYYNGEERAKGNILERFSAQQFPDLHSELNLSSLELGDSALYFCASSVTSGGTVNNEQFFGPGTRLTVL.

This clone came up once. The chain is built from TRBV19 and TRBJ1-1, with D hard to call. This CDR3 contains 14 residues. Trimming took off 2 bases at V and 2 bases at J, with 9 bases between the two ends. Germline-derived CDR1 and CDR2 are LNHDA and SQIVND (reference sequence). The CDR3 region is CASSISSANTEAFF. CDR3 in DNA: TGTGCCAGTAGTATATCTTCAGCAAACACTGAAGCTTTCTTT.

V and J are TRBV24-1 and TRBJ1-1; tentative D call: TRBD1 (6 bases). Deletions cut 3 bases from V and 6 bases from J, with 13 bases between. The germline CDR1 and CDR2 sequences are KGHDR and SFDVKD. The CDR3 totals 14 residues. CDR3 sequence (DNA): TGTGCCACCAGTGATACAGGGTTTAATCCTGAAGCTTTCTTT. Its protein is CATSDTGFNPEAFF.

This clone was counted a single time. The J gene is TRBJ2-5, the V gene TRBV29-1; D not resolved. Germline lookup yields CDR1 SQVTM and CDR2 ANQGSEA. Trimming shortened V by 5 bases and J by 2 bases, and 9 bases separated the two germline ends. This CDR3 is built from 12 residues. CDR3 nucleotide sequence: TGCAGCGTTCGGACCTCACAAGAGACCCAGTACTTC. This gives the protein CSVRTSQETQYF.

The chain joins TRBV30 to TRBJ1-4, with D tentatively TRBD1 (6 bases). The germline V gene has CDR1 GTSNPN and CDR2 SVGIG (reference sequence). The CDR3 sequence is 12 residues long. The V gene lost 5 bases and the J gene lost 7 bases, with 11 bases spanning the gap. The CDR3 protein is CAWDRPGEKLFF. CDR3 bases: TGTGCCTGGGACAGGCCAGGTGAAAAACTGTTTTTT.

This clone has only one observation. This chain uses TRBV7-9 with TRBJ2-5, with 10 bases fitting TRBD2. Germline trimming cut 5 bases from V and 2 bases from J; bases unmatched to any gene: 8. Germline assignment: CDR1 SEHNR and CDR2 FQNEAQ (reference sequence). The CDR3 has 16 residues. For the CDR3, the DNA is TGTGCCAGCAGCGCCCGGTTAGCGGGGGGACAAGAGACCCAGTACTTC. This codes for CASSARLAGGQETQYF.

The chain is built from TRBV29-1 and TRBJ1-4; TRBD1 is a possible D gene (5 bases). The CDR3 length is 13 residues. V lost 7 bases, J lost 0 bases, and 9 bases lay in between. Per the germline V gene, CDR1 is SQVTM and CDR2 is ANQGSEA. CDR3 sequence reads: CSGGSATNEKLFF. The CDR3 nucleotides are TGCAGCGGGGGGTCAGCAACTAATGAAAAACTGTTTTTT. The full variable domain, completed using reference TRBV29-1 and TRBJ1-4, is SAVISQKPSRDICQRGTSLTIQCQVDSQVTMMFWYRQQPGQSLTLIATANQGSEATYESGFVIDKFPISRPNLTFSTLTVSNMSPEDSSIYLCSGGSATNEKLFFGSGTQLSVL.

This chain connects TRBV2 to TRBJ2-7; 8 bases agree with TRBD1. In germline, CDR1 is SNHLY, CDR2 FYNNEI. The J segment lost 6 bases and the V segment lost 6 bases, leaving 4 bases of the junction unmatched. This CDR3 has 12 amino acids. CDR3 nucleotides: TGTGCCAGCAGGGCTCAGGGGGCCGAGCAGTACGTC. It translates to CASRAQGAEQYV.

V usage is TRBV6-5 and J usage is TRBJ1-4; no firm D call. Looked up from germline, CDR1 is MNHEY and CDR2 is SVGAGI. Trimming removed 7 bases from V and 0 bases from J, with 9 bases in between. The CDR3 has 14 amino acids. The CDR3 is CASTGVATNEKLFF. CDR3 DNA: TGTGCCAGCACCGGAGTTGCAACTAATGAAAAACTGTTTTTT.

The chain recombines TRBV30 with TRBJ1-1; no clear D. Trimming took 0 bases from V and 5 from J, leaving 13 bases between them. CDR1 and CDR2 from the germline V gene are GTSNPN and SVGIG (reference sequence). The CDR3 consists of 14 residues. CDR3: CAWSVTTVGTEAFF. For the CDR3, the DNA is TGTGCCTGGAGTGTGACAACAGTGGGGACTGAAGCTTTCTTT. The entire variable domain, with the rest obtained from reference TRBV30 and TRBJ1-1, is as follows: SQTIHQWPATLVQPVGSPLSLECTVEGTSNPNLYWYRQAAGRGLQLLFYSVGIGQISSEVPQNLSASRPQDRQFILSSKKLLLSDSGFYLCAWSVTTVGTEAFFGQGTRLTVV.

The chain employs TRBV6-5 and TRBJ1-3; D uncertain. Germline-derived CDR1 and CDR2 are MNHEY and SVGAGI. The CDR3 spans 14 residues. The V end was cut by 0 bases, the J end by 4 bases, with 7 bases between. CDR3 bases: TGTGCCAGCAGTTACTCCGGGCCAGGAAACACCATATATTTT. Protein sequence: CASSYSGPGNTIYF.

The rearrangement links TRBV29-1 to TRBJ2-5, with a weak D call TRBD2 (6 bases). This CDR3 comprises 14 residues. CDR1 and CDR2 from the germline V gene are SQVTM and ANQGSEA. V dropped 4 bases and J dropped 1 base, with 13 bases sitting between them. CDR3 protein: CSVGFGTLQETQYF. In DNA, the CDR3 is TGCAGCGTTGGTTTTGGGACTCTCCAAGAGACCCAGTACTTC.

The V and J genes are TRBV28 and TRBJ2-3, with a tentative D call TRBD1 (6 bases). V was cut by 6 bases and J by 8 bases, with 21 bases left in between. CDR1 and CDR2 from the germline V gene are MDHEN and SYDVKM. This CDR3 has 15 residues. CDR3 protein: CASSPGLQTRGTQYF. In DNA form, the CDR3 reads TGTGCCAGCAGCCCCGGCCTTCAAACCAGGGGTACGCAGTATTTT.